This TCR beta chain is drawn from a study of T cells in Graves' hyperthyroidism and ophthalmopathy. Study-level information: Any treatment followed the collection of peripheral blood at initial diagnosis.

The germline gives CDR1 DFQATT, CDR2 SNEGSKA (reference sequence). The CDR3 contains 16 residues. Trimming cost V 5 bases and J 0 bases; bases outside gene matches: 5. A remark on this clonotype: Its cognate antigen is unknown.

Study-level findings and limits: From stable hyperthyroidism, ophthalmopathy was separated by a 13 V-J model. Most expanded thyroid clonotypes above 0.001 also appeared in blood.

Amplified TCR beta CDR3 regions came from RNA transcripts. With the HTBI primer set, the TCR CDR3 went through a first round of RT-PCR. A single record per CDR3 protein comes from TCRdb applying MiXCR to the multiplex PCR reads. The top ten hold over 35% of the sample, which has more than 300,000 distinct CDR3 sequences, around 18% seen once. The sequence derives from a man aged 18 to 30 with Graves' ophthalmopathy. The chain is built from TRBV20-1 and TRBJ2-3, with 13 bases identical to TRBD2. The specimen sequenced was blood. CDR3 DNA: TGCAGTGCTGCTAAGACTAGCGGGGGGAGCACAGATACGCAGTATTTT. It specifies CSAAKTSGGSTDTQYF.